Each of the 9 T cell receptor beta chains below was sequenced from the same sample in a study of cytomegalovirus exposure and HLA in healthy donors. Amplification used 60 Vbeta primers and 13 Jbeta primers. Method: immunoSEQ multiplex PCR; TCRdb's copy keeps in-frame clones and lacks some. The sample has about 140,000 clones; around two thirds are singletons. The sequenced material came from PBMCs. The source is a male donor in good health and CMV-seronegative.

This clone was seen a handful of times. CDR3 in amino acids: CASSPDGVSNQPQHF. The CDR3 DNA follows: TGTGCCAGCAGCCCAGACGGGGTCAGCAATCAGCCCCAGCATTTT. The J gene is TRBJ1-5, the V gene TRBV11-2; no reliable D call. V was shortened by 5 bases and J by 1 base, with 12 bases between the two germline ends. CDR3 length: 15 residues. The germline V gene encodes CDR1 SGHAT and CDR2 FQNNGV.

This clone was detected a few times. The chain employs TRBV6-5 and TRBJ2-7, with TRBD2 identical over 9 bases. This CDR3 comprises 16 residues. V shed 2 bases and J 0 bases; nucleotides not matched to a gene: 5. Germline CDR1 is MNHEY and CDR2 is SVGAGI. This chain's CDR3 is CASSYAGGYSSYEQYF. The CDR3 coding sequence is TGTGCCAGCAGTTACGCGGGGGGGTATAGCTCCTACGAGCAGTACTTC.

This clone was counted a few times. J is TRBJ1-2 and V is TRBV7-2, with no clear D. Trimming left V 1 base short and J 2 bases short, with 11 bases between. Looked up from germline, CDR1 is SGHTA and CDR2 is FQGNSA. The CDR3 is 15 amino acids. Here the CDR3 reads CASSLDLYTNYGYTF. Here the CDR3 DNA reads TGTGCCAGCAGCTTAGATCTTTACACGAACTATGGCTACACCTTC.

The chain recombines TRBV9 with TRBJ1-3, with D hard to call. CDR1 SGDLS and CDR2 YYNGEE come from the germline V gene. The CDR3 loop spans 16 amino acids. With 0 bases removed from V and 2 bases from J, the gap between germline ends came to 12 bases. DNA for the CDR3: TGTGCCAGCAGCGTAGGGTACATCGCTCCTGGAAACACCATATATTTT. Amino acids: CASSVGYIAPGNTIYF. Looking up the rest from reference TRBV9 and TRBJ1-3 gives the full variable domain: DSGVTQTPKHLITATGQRVTLRCSPRSGDLSVYWYQQSLDQGLQFLIQYYNGEERAKGNILERFSAQQFPDLHSELNLSSLELGDSALYFCASSVGYIAPGNTIYFGEGSWLTVV.

The chain combines TRBV6-4 with TRBJ1-1; D gene ambiguous. The CDR3 contains 15 residues. Deletions cut 3 bases from V and 1 base from J, with 12 bases between. The germline gives CDR1 MRHNA, CDR2 SNTAGT. CDR3 amino acids: CASSEGGGGNTEAFF. The CDR3 coding sequence is TGTGCCAGCAGTGAGGGAGGAGGAGGGAACACTGAAGCTTTCTTT.

V usage is TRBV7-3 and J usage is TRBJ2-3; D remains unclear. V dropped 5 bases and J dropped 2 bases, with 11 bases sitting between them. Germline V gives CDR1 SGHTA, CDR2 FQGTGA. This CDR3 region has 14 residues. The CDR3 region has the DNA TGTGCCAGCAGCCCGCTGAGGAACACAGATACGCAGTATTTT. Its translation is CASSPLRNTDTQYF.

The chain employs TRBV19 and TRBJ2-2; 10 bases agree with TRBD1. The CDR3 has 14 residues. Germline CDR1 and CDR2: LNHDA and SQIVND (reference sequence). V lost 4 bases and J lost 5; bases outside the gene matches: 1. Here the CDR3 reads CASSRTGGTGELFF. For the CDR3, the DNA is TGTGCCAGTAGTAGGACAGGGGGTACCGGGGAGCTGTTTTTT.

This chain connects TRBV29-1 to TRBJ1-1; a weak D match, TRBD1 (6 bases). CDR1 and CDR2 (germline): SQVTM, ANQGSEA. CDR3 length: 13 amino acids. V was shortened by 7 bases and J by 3 bases, with 15 bases between the two germline ends. The chain's CDR3 is CSASQGRDTEAFF. In DNA, the CDR3 is TGCAGCGCGTCACAGGGCAGGGACACTGAAGCTTTCTTT.

A few counts support this clone. V is TRBV5-1 and J is TRBJ2-3, with TRBD1 as a possible D gene (7 bases). The V end lost 2 bases, the J end lost 5 bases, and 12 bases lay between the germline ends. CDR1 SGHRS and CDR2 YFSETQ come from the germline V gene. There are 14 residues in the CDR3. The CDR3 coding sequence is TGCGCCAGCAGCTTTGGGCAGGGGGGAGATACGCAGTATTTT. Amino acid sequence: CASSFGQGGDTQYF.